The 26 T cell receptor beta chains below were found in one sample sequenced in a study of graft-versus-host responses after intestinal transplantation. Their antigens remain unidentified. Using immunoSEQ multiplex PCR, the repertoire was profiled, and TCRdb retains in-frame clones only, with some absent. The profile covers about 99,000 clones, with roughly 92% appearing a single time and about 0.07% taken by the ten largest. The sequencing used unstimulated CD8+ T cells sorted from spleen or lymph node cells, collected before transplant. These receptors all stem from a human donor who was the organ donor for an intestinal transplant.

The CDR3, as DNA: TGTGCCAGCAGTACGACAGGGGGCACTGAAGCTTTCTTT. It encodes CASSTTGGTEAFF. The chain couples TRBV27 to TRBJ1-1; TRBD1 matches at 9 bases. Trimming took 5 bases from V and 4 from J; bases not matched to a gene: 2. The CDR3 extends over 13 amino acids. Germline loops: CDR1 MNHEY, CDR2 SMNVEV (reference sequence).

The chain recombines TRBV5-6 with TRBJ2-7; 7 nucleotides align to TRBD2. The CDR3 is made up of 13 amino acids. Per germline, CDR1 SGHDT and CDR2 YYEEEE. The trim removed 1 base at V and 3 bases at J, leaving 1 base unmatched. This CDR3 reads CASSLWGGYEQYF. CDR3 nucleotides: TGTGCCAGCAGCTTGTGGGGGGGCTACGAGCAGTACTTC.

This chain joins TRBV29-1 and TRBJ2-6; D ambiguous. CDR1 SQVTM and CDR2 ANQGSEA come from the germline V gene. V was pared by 3 bases and J by 0 bases, with 3 bases between. The CDR3 is made up of 13 amino acids. The CDR3 coding sequence is TGCAGCGTTGACATCTCTGGGGCCAACGTCCTGACTTTC. Translated: CSVDISGANVLTF.

V is TRBV7-9 and J is TRBJ2-7; the D gene is possibly TRBD2 (6 bases). V was pared by 1 base and J by 0 bases, with 16 bases between. There are 17 residues in the CDR3. Germline values: CDR1 SEHNR, CDR2 FQNEAQ (reference sequence). CDR3 sequence reads: CASSLVSGGMSSYEQYF. DNA for the CDR3: TGTGCCAGCAGCTTAGTTTCTGGGGGGATGAGCTCCTACGAGCAGTACTTC.

V gene TRBV9 combines with J gene TRBJ1-1; D remains ambiguous. V was clipped by 4 bases and J by 1 base, with 14 bases between them. The CDR3 loop spans 15 amino acids. Germline V gene sequence: CDR1 SGDLS, CDR2 YYNGEE. This chain's CDR3 is CASSPGGLTNTEAFF. In DNA form, the CDR3 reads TGTGCCAGCAGCCCAGGCGGGTTAACGAACACTGAAGCTTTCTTT.

This sequence joins TRBV7-9 and TRBJ2-5; TRBD2 agrees at 9 bases. The end of the DNA fits TRBJ2-7 better, so the J call may be wrong. This CDR3 comprises 14 residues. Germline CDR1 SEHNR, CDR2 FQNEAQ (reference sequence). The CDR3 here is CASSLGGGAYEQYF. The CDR3 nucleotides read TGTGCCAGCAGCTTAGGCGGGGGGGCCTACGAGCAGTACTTC.

V usage is TRBV7-2 and J usage is TRBJ2-3; perhaps TRBD1 as D (5 bases). Trimming removed 4 bases at V and 7 bases at J, with 6 bases between. The germline V gene encodes CDR1 SGHTA and CDR2 FQGNSA. This CDR3 contains 11 residues. In nucleotides, the CDR3 is TGTGCCAGCAGCTCAGGGTATACGCAGTATTTT. Encoded protein: CASSSGYTQYF.

This chain connects TRBV28 to TRBJ2-1; the D is unclear. Looked up from germline, CDR1 is MDHEN and CDR2 is SYDVKM. The V end was cut by 5 bases, the J end by 0 bases, with 11 bases between. The CDR3 has 15 residues. The DNA of the CDR3 is TGTGCCAGCAGTAGTAGCTGGAGCTCCTACAATGAGCAGTTCTTC. It yields the protein CASSSSWSSYNEQFF. The whole variable domain, filled in from reference TRBV28 and TRBJ2-1, reads DVKVTQSSRYLVKRTGEKVFLECVQDMDHENMFWYRQDPGLGLRLIYFSYDVKMKEKGDIPEGYSVSREKKERFSLILESASTNQTSMYLCASSSSWSSYNEQFFGPGTRLTVL.

CDR3 in DNA: TGTGCCAGCTCCCCAGGGGGAAACACAGATACGCAGTATTTT. It specifies CASSPGGNTDTQYF. The chain combines TRBV7-9 with TRBJ2-3; TRBD1 matches 7 bases. Germline CDR1 and CDR2: SEHNR and FQNEAQ (reference sequence). The CDR3 is 14 amino acids. The J segment lost 2 bases and the V segment lost 8 bases, leaving 7 bases of the junction unmatched.

This sequence joins TRBV4-1 and TRBJ2-2; TRBD2 aligns across 8 bases. CDR3 length: 17 amino acids. Looked up from germline, CDR1 is MGHRA and CDR2 is YSYEKL. V lost 4 bases to trimming and J lost 3 bases; unmatched junction nucleotides: 10. CDR3 region: CASSPRASGLYTGELFF. In DNA, the CDR3 is TGCGCCAGCAGCCCGCGGGCTAGCGGGCTTTACACCGGGGAGCTGTTTTTT.

The chain joins TRBV6-1 to TRBJ2-1, with D perhaps TRBD2 (6 bases). In germline, CDR1 is MNHNS, CDR2 SASEGT. The CDR3 runs 19 residues. V lost 2 bases to trimming and J lost 1 base, with 21 bases between them. CDR3 loop: CASSETLLRGLPSYNEQFF. The DNA of the CDR3 is TGTGCCAGCAGTGAAACCTTACTCCGGGGACTCCCGTCCTACAATGAGCAGTTCTTC.

The V call is TRBV6-1, the J call TRBJ2-7; D may be TRBD1 (5 bases). The germline V gene has CDR1 MNHNS and CDR2 SASEGT. Trimming cost V 5 bases and J 7 bases, with 9 bases left between them. The CDR3 consists of 11 residues. In nucleotides, the CDR3 is TGTGCCAGCAGTAGGGGCGTGGAGCAGTACTTC. It translates to CASSRGVEQYF.

The J gene is TRBJ1-2, the V gene TRBV18; D not certain. The V end was cut by 7 bases, the J end by 4 bases, with 16 bases between. The CDR3 runs 14 residues. Germline CDR1 KGHSH, CDR2 LQKENI. The CDR3 sequence: CASLPGFMSYGYTF. The CDR3 DNA reads as TGTGCCAGCTTGCCGGGGTTTATGAGCTATGGCTACACCTTC.

The chain joins TRBV5-4 to TRBJ2-7; 10 nucleotides match TRBD1. Germline-derived CDR1 and CDR2 are SGHNT and YYREEE (reference sequence). The CDR3 spans 15 residues. After removal of 2 bases from V and 2 bases from J, the junction contained 4 bases not matched to a gene. CDR3 DNA sequence: TGTGCCAGCAGCTTCCGGACAGGGGGGACCTACGAGCAGTACTTC. Its protein is CASSFRTGGTYEQYF.

This chain joins TRBV5-1 and TRBJ1-6, with D perhaps matching TRBD1 (5 bases). V dropped 4 bases and J dropped 8 bases, with 16 bases sitting between them. This CDR3 is built from 15 residues. Germline CDR1 reads SGHRS; CDR2 reads YFSETQ. For the CDR3, the DNA is TGCGCCAGCAGCCCGGGGCCCAGGAGGGATTCACCCCTCCACTTT. The encoded protein is CASSPGPRRDSPLHF.

The chain recombines TRBV11-3 with TRBJ2-6, with a tentative D call TRBD2 (5 bases). Germline CDR1 is SGHNT and CDR2 is YENEEA. The CDR3 has 17 residues. Deletions cut 0 bases from V and 0 bases from J, with 9 bases between. The CDR3 DNA is TGTGCCAGCAGCTTAGATTGGAGGCCCTCTGGGGCCAACGTCCTGACTTTC. As protein: CASSLDWRPSGANVLTF. Based on the CDR3 plus reference TRBV11-3 and TRBJ2-6, the full variable domain is EAGVVQSPRYKIIEKKQPVAFWCNPISGHNTLYWYLQNLGQGPELLIRYENEEAVDDSQLPKDRFSAERLKGVDSTLKIQPAELGDSAVYLCASSLDWRPSGANVLTFGAGSRLTVL.

The chain joins TRBV19 to TRBJ2-1, with a possible D match to TRBD2 (6 bases). V was trimmed by 6 bases and J by 8 bases, leaving 11 bases between them. Germline V CDR1 and CDR2: LNHDA, SQIVND (reference sequence). This CDR3 comprises 12 residues. CDR3: CASSPTRDEQFF. In DNA, the CDR3 is TGTGCCAGTAGCCCGACTAGAGATGAGCAGTTCTTC.

The genes are TRBV28 and TRBJ2-1; 9 positions match TRBD2. CDR1 and CDR2 from the germline V gene are MDHEN and SYDVKM. The CDR3 is made up of 16 amino acids. V shed 5 bases and J 4 bases; nucleotides not matched to a gene: 9. For the CDR3, the DNA is TGTGCCAGCAGTCTAACTCTAGCGGGAACATACAATGAGCAGTTCTTC. It translates to CASSLTLAGTYNEQFF.

V gene TRBV19 combines with J gene TRBJ1-2; D gene ambiguous. The germline gives CDR1 LNHDA, CDR2 SQIVND (reference sequence). V lost 7 bases to trimming and J lost 3 bases, with 12 bases between them. The CDR3 has 13 amino acids. CDR3 nucleotides: TGTGCCAGTACGGTGGGCGTTCACTATGGCTACACCTTC. Translating it yields CASTVGVHYGYTF.

The chain couples TRBV5-1 to TRBJ1-1; D is uncertain. The V end lost 0 bases, the J end lost 11 bases, and 14 bases lay between the germline ends. The length of the CDR3 is 13 residues. Germline V gene data show CDR1 as SGHRS and CDR2 as YFSETQ. CDR3 loop: CASSLETSYQAFF. DNA of the CDR3: TGCGCCAGCAGCTTGGAGACATCCTACCAGGCTTTCTTT.

V usage is TRBV7-9 and J usage is TRBJ2-7; TRBD2 matches 15 bases. The length of the CDR3 is 17 residues. Trimming took 7 bases from V and 4 from J; bases not matched to a gene: 11. The germline V gene has CDR1 SEHNR and CDR2 FQNEAQ (reference sequence). The CDR3 DNA sequence: TGTGCCAGCATATTACGGACTAGCGGGGGGGCCCCTTACGAGCAGTACTTC. Protein: CASILRTSGGAPYEQYF.

The J gene is TRBJ1-4, the V gene TRBV13; D remains unclear. The ends were cut back, 0 bases at V and 3 bases at J, with 11 bases in the middle. In germline, CDR1 is PRHDT, CDR2 FYEKMQ (reference sequence). This CDR3 contains 16 residues. Here the CDR3 reads CASSLGLSGSNEKLFF. In DNA form, the CDR3 reads TGTGCCAGCAGCTTAGGCCTCTCGGGGTCTAATGAAAAACTGTTTTTT.

V is TRBV5-6 and J is TRBJ2-7, with 9 bases fitting TRBD1. Per the germline V gene, CDR1 is SGHDT and CDR2 is YYEEEE. This CDR3 region has 12 residues. V shed 4 bases, J shed 6 bases, and the junction held 2 bases outside the gene matches. As DNA, the CDR3 is TGTGCCAGCAGCCCGGGACAGGGCGAGCAGTACTTC. It codes for CASSPGQGEQYF.

The chain employs TRBV13 and TRBJ2-3, with 9 bases fitting TRBD2. V lost 0 bases, J lost 6 bases, and 13 bases stayed unmatched. CDR3 size: 18 residues. The germline V gene encodes CDR1 PRHDT and CDR2 FYEKMQ (reference sequence). In nucleotides, the CDR3 is TGTGCCAGCAGCTTAGGACCCCTAGCGGGGTCCATGATGGATACGCAGTATTTT. Translation: CASSLGPLAGSMMDTQYF.

This chain connects TRBV7-8 to TRBJ2-5, with 7 bases identical to TRBD2. V lost 1 base, J lost 2 bases, and 1 base stayed unmatched. There are 14 residues in the CDR3. The V gene's germline CDR1 is SGHVS and CDR2 FQNEAQ. The CDR3 DNA reads as TGTGCCAGCAGCTTAGGGACTAGTCAAGAGACCCAGTACTTC. Translating it yields CASSLGTSQETQYF. Full variable domain (outside the CDR3, taken from reference TRBV7-8 and TRBJ2-5): GAGVSQSPRYKVAKRGQDVALRCDPISGHVSLFWYQQALGQGPEFLTYFQNEAQLDKSGLPSDRFFAERPEGSVSTLKIQRTQQEDSAVYLCASSLGTSQETQYFGPGTRLLVL.

This chain uses TRBV7-9 with TRBJ1-1; 7 bases line up with TRBD1. V shed 5 bases and J 2 bases; nucleotides not matched to a gene: 5. The CDR3 runs 14 residues. Looked up from germline, CDR1 is SEHNR and CDR2 is FQNEAQ (reference sequence). The CDR3 here is CASSEGAVNTEAFF. CDR3 DNA: TGTGCCAGCAGCGAGGGGGCAGTAAACACTGAAGCTTTCTTT. The whole variable domain, remainder taken from reference TRBV7-9 and TRBJ1-1, is DTGVSQNPRHKITKRGQNVTFRCDPISEHNRLYWYRQTLGQGPEFLTYFQNEAQLEKSRLLSDRFSAERPKGSFSTLEIQRTEQGDSAMYLCASSEGAVNTEAFFGQGTRLTVV.